The rows below give T cell receptor beta chains drawn from one sample of a study of metastatic and nonmetastatic thyroid tumors. From the PCR reads, TCRdb re-called clones with MiXCR. The repertoire holds 25,000 to 30,000 clones, about 24% seen once, with about 14% in the top ten. Sample: blood. The receptors here all came from a female donor with papillary thyroid cancer or a benign thyroid nodule (not recorded which). Some clones in this sample may be carry-over from other donors' samples. The CDR3 runs from the conserved cysteine through the conserved F or W. A D gene is named only where the DNA matches it firmly. Some rows have no size entry. The others give once, few or many, or a class for an expanded clone.

clone size: -
V gene: TRBV27
D gene: TRBD2
J gene: TRBJ2-7
CDR3 DNA: TGTGCCAGCAGTTTTGCGGGGGGTTCTTACGAGCAGTACTTC
CDR3 protein: CASSFAGGSYEQYF

clone size: -
V gene: TRBV11-2
D gene: TRBD2
J gene: TRBJ2-3
CDR3 DNA: TGTGCCAGCAGCCTCGTAGCGGGAGGGGCAACAGATACGCAGTATTTT
CDR3 protein: CASSLVAGGATDTQYF

clone size: -
V gene: TRBV18
D gene: -
J gene: TRBJ2-1
CDR3 DNA: TGTGCCAGCTCGCCCGGGACGGGCAATGAGCAGTTCTTC
CDR3 protein: CASSPGTGNEQFF

clone size: -
V gene: TRBV28
D gene: TRBD2
J gene: TRBJ2-1
CDR3 DNA: TGTGCCAGCAGTTCCCGCAGCGGACTAGCGGGAGTAGCGGAGCAGTTCTTC
CDR3 protein: CASSSRSGLAGVAEQFF

clone size: many
V gene: TRBV7-9
D gene: -
J gene: TRBJ2-3
CDR3 DNA: TGTGCCAGCAGCTCGGACGGACGCACAGATACGCAGTATTTT
CDR3 protein: CASSSDGRTDTQYF

clone size: -
V gene: TRBV20-1
D gene: -
J gene: TRBJ2-5
CDR3 DNA: TGCAGTGCGACAGCGGTACGGGAGACCCAGTACTTC
CDR3 protein: CSATAVRETQYF

clone size: few
V gene: TRBV5-4
D gene: -
J gene: TRBJ1-2
CDR3 DNA: TGTGCCAGCAGCTTAAGGGCAGGTGAATCCTATGGCTACACCTTC
CDR3 protein: CASSLRAGESYGYTF

clone size: many
V gene: TRBV10-2
D gene: TRBD1
J gene: TRBJ1-2
CDR3 DNA: TGCGCCGTCCGCATTGGGGACAGGGTCGCCGGCTACACCTTC
CDR3 protein: CAVRIGDRVAGYTF

clone size: -
V gene: TRBV19
D gene: TRBD1
J gene: TRBJ2-1
CDR3 DNA: TGTGCCAGTAGTCCAGGAAAGGGGGCGACCAATGAGCAGTTCTTC
CDR3 protein: CASSPGKGATNEQFF

clone size: -
V gene: TRBV28
D gene: -
J gene: TRBJ1-1
CDR3 DNA: TGTGCCAGCAGTTTCATGGGCCAGGGAGTTAGCACTGAAGCTTTCTTT
CDR3 protein: CASSFMGQGVSTEAFF

clone size: many
V gene: TRBV27
D gene: TRBD2
J gene: TRBJ2-4
CDR3 DNA: TGTGCCAGCAGGCTAGCGGGAGGGGAAAACATTCAGTACTTC
CDR3 protein: CASRLAGGENIQYF

clone size: -
V gene: TRBV6-1
D gene: TRBD1
J gene: TRBJ1-2
CDR3 DNA: TGTGCCAGCAGCCGCCGTAGGACAGGGAAAAACTATGGCTACACCTTC
CDR3 protein: CASSRRRTGKNYGYTF

clone size: -
V gene: TRBV27
D gene: -
J gene: TRBJ2-3
CDR3 DNA: TGTGCCAGCAGTCTTCAAAGCACAGATACGCAGTATTTT
CDR3 protein: CASSLQSTDTQYF

clone size: few
V gene: TRBV28
D gene: -
J gene: TRBJ1-6
CDR3 DNA: TGTGCCAGCAGAACAGGGTCAGGTCGGTCACCCCTCCACTTT
CDR3 protein: CASRTGSGRSPLHF

clone size: -
V gene: TRBV6-6
D gene: -
J gene: TRBJ1-1
CDR3 DNA: TGTGCCAGCAGTTCCTCGGCGGGGGGGACTGAAGCTTTCTTT
CDR3 protein: CASSSSAGGTEAFF

clone size: -
V gene: TRBV6-1
D gene: -
J gene: TRBJ2-1
CDR3 DNA: TGTGCCAGCATGCCGAGTAGCGTGGAGCGGTACAATGAGCAGTTCTTC
CDR3 protein: CASMPSSVERYNEQFF

clone size: many
V gene: TRBV12-3/TRBV12-4
D gene: -
J gene: TRBJ2-3
CDR3 DNA: TGTGCCAGCAGCGTCTCCAGGGCCACAGATACGCAGTATTTT
CDR3 protein: CASSVSRATDTQYF

clone size: few
V gene: TRBV2
D gene: TRBD2
J gene: TRBJ2-1
CDR3 DNA: TGTGTTAGCAGCCTTACTAGCGGCGTATACAATGAGCAGTTCTTC
CDR3 protein: CVSSLTSGVYNEQFF

clone size: few
V gene: TRBV6-1
D gene: -
J gene: TRBJ1-1
CDR3 DNA: TGTGCCAGCAGTGACCGACACGAGAACACTGAAGCTTTCTTT
CDR3 protein: CASSDRHENTEAFF

clone size: few
V gene: TRBV6-6
D gene: -
J gene: TRBJ2-2
CDR3 DNA: TGTGCCAGCAGTTACGAGGGAATCGGGGAGCTGTTTTTT
CDR3 protein: CASSYEGIGELFF

clone size: -
V gene: TRBV2
D gene: -
J gene: TRBJ2-1
CDR3 DNA: TGTGCCAGCAGTGAAGGACGGATGAGCAATGAGCAGTTCTTC
CDR3 protein: CASSEGRMSNEQFF

clone size: -
V gene: TRBV6-1
D gene: TRBD2
J gene: TRBJ2-2
CDR3 DNA: TGTGCCAGCAGTGAAGGAAGGACTAGAGACACCGGGGAGCTGTTTTTT
CDR3 protein: CASSEGRTRDTGELFF